Presented here are 30 T cell receptor beta chains from one specimen sequenced in a study of CD8+ T cells in alopecia areata. Treatment specified: oral pan-JAK inhibitor, 5-10 mg twice daily. Following RNA extraction, reverse transcription yielded cDNA that acted as the sequencing template. Clones were read by immunoSEQ multiplex PCR, and TCRdb kept only the in-frame ones, dropping some. The data contain 200,000 or so clones, more than 30% of them singletons. The starting material was CD4+ T cells sorted from blood, obtained at approximately week 31, from a patient treated with tofacitinib. The receptors derive from a human donor with alopecia areata.

The chain combines TRBV6-1 with TRBJ2-4; TRBD1 aligns across 9 bases. Trimming took 5 bases from V and 11 from J; bases not matched to a gene: 10. The CDR3 extends over 14 amino acids. The germline V gene has CDR1 MNHNS and CDR2 SASEGT. The CDR3 nucleotides read TGTGCCAGCAGTCGACAGGGGGAAAACTTTTTTCAGTACTTC. Its translation: CASSRQGENFFQYF.

The rearrangement uses TRBV19 and TRBJ1-1, with D perhaps TRBD1 (6 bases). V gave up 7 bases and J gave up 1 base, with 13 bases separating them. CDR3 length equals 14 residues. The germline V gene has CDR1 LNHDA and CDR2 SQIVND (reference sequence). The CDR3 region has the DNA TGTGCCAGTAATCCGGGACAAAAGAACACTGAAGCTTTCTTT. It encodes CASNPGQKNTEAFF.

Of note for this clone: At one end, the junction sequence differs from germline, possibly due to a read error. This chain links TRBV30 with TRBJ1-2, with a tentative D call TRBD1 (5 bases). The CDR3 contains 12 residues. Germline V gene sequence: CDR1 GTSNPN, CDR2 SVGIG (reference sequence). In DNA, the CDR3 is TGTGCCTGGGATCAATCCGGGGCGAATCTTTGCTTC. As protein: CAWDQSGANLCF. Drawing the rest from reference TRBV30 and TRBJ1-2, the complete variable domain is SQTIHQWPATLVQPVGSPLSLECTVEGTSNPNLYWYRQAAGRGLQLLFYSVGIGQISSEVPQNLSASRPQDRQFILSSKKLLLSDSGFYLCAWDQSGANLCFGSGTRLTVV.

This clone was counted ten times or more. CDR3 loop: CASRRTGQGAYEQYF. The DNA of the CDR3 is TGTGCCAGCAGGCGTACGGGACAGGGGGCCTACGAGCAGTACTTC. The chain is built from TRBV14 and TRBJ2-7; 11 bases are a match to TRBD1. With 6 bases clipped from V and 2 bases from J, the junction kept 6 bases outside the gene matches. The CDR3 extends over 15 amino acids. In germline, CDR1 is SGHDN, CDR2 FVKESK.

V usage is TRBV19 and J usage is TRBJ2-3, with TRBD2 identical over 10 bases. Losses at the gene ends were 6 bases for V and 0 bases for J; bases not matched to a gene: 0. This CDR3 has 14 residues. Germline CDR1 reads LNHDA; CDR2 reads SQIVND (reference sequence). The CDR3 region has the DNA TGTGCCAGTAGACTAGCGGGAAGCACAGATACGCAGTATTTT. Translation gives CASRLAGSTDTQYF.

This sequence joins TRBV19 and TRBJ2-7; 8 bases are shared with TRBD2. The germline CDR1 and CDR2 sequences are LNHDA and SQIVND (reference sequence). The CDR3 is 16 amino acids. J lost 5 bases, V lost 4 bases, and 13 bases had no gene match. In DNA form, the CDR3 reads TGTGCCAGTAGTAGAAGATCCCCGGGGGGGGGCCACGAGCAGTACTTC. Its translation: CASSRRSPGGGHEQYF.

The chain employs TRBV5-1 and TRBJ2-1; D is perhaps TRBD1 (6 bases). The CDR3 totals 15 residues. V lost 4 bases and J lost 1, with 12 bases in between. Germline CDR1 SGHRS, CDR2 YFSETQ. The CDR3 loop reads CASSLDSSSYNEQFF. The CDR3 region has the DNA TGCGCCAGCAGCCTGGACAGCTCTTCCTACAATGAGCAGTTCTTC.

The gene calls are TRBV25-1 and TRBJ2-7; D unresolved. The V end lost 8 bases, the J end lost 0 bases, and 11 bases lay between the germline ends. This CDR3 comprises 13 residues. In germline, CDR1 is MGHDK, CDR2 SYGVNS. CDR3 coding DNA: TGTGCCAGCCATTCGGGTCCCTCCTACGAGCAGTACTTC. Its protein product is CASHSGPSYEQYF.

This clone was seen a few times. V gene TRBV2 combines with J gene TRBJ2-2; D may be TRBD1 (6 bases). Trimming took 6 bases from V and 1 from J, leaving 6 bases between them. The germline CDR1 and CDR2 sequences are SNHLY and FYNNEI. CDR3 size: 13 residues. Here the CDR3 DNA reads TGTGCCAGCAGGGGACAGAACACCGGGGAGCTGTTTTTT. Protein product: CASRGQNTGELFF.

This clone was seen once. The genes are TRBV4-1 and TRBJ2-1; D possibly corresponds to TRBD1 (6 bases). This CDR3 comprises 17 residues. V dropped 3 bases and J dropped 8 bases, with 23 bases sitting between them. Germline V gene sequence: CDR1 MGHRA, CDR2 YSYEKL. CDR3 in amino acids: CASSQAVGGTIKDEQFF. The CDR3 DNA reads as TGCGCCAGCAGCCAGGCCGTAGGGGGTACCATTAAGGATGAGCAGTTCTTC.

This clone was counted ten times or more. The identical CDR3 is also encoded by other nucleotide sequences in the sample. This chain links TRBV18 with TRBJ2-5, with D unresolved. Trimming took 3 bases from V and 1 from J, leaving 0 bases between them. The CDR3 runs 11 residues. The germline gives CDR1 KGHSH, CDR2 LQKENI. CDR3: CASSPQETQYF. CDR3 in DNA: TGTGCCAGCTCACCCCAAGAGACCCAGTACTTC.

The CDR3: CASSSTGQGVEKLFF. The CDR3 DNA sequence: TGCGCCAGCAGCTCGACGGGACAGGGGGTTGAAAAACTGTTTTTT. The chain links TRBV5-1 to TRBJ1-4; TRBD1 agrees at 11 bases. The CDR3 consists of 15 residues. Trimming took 3 bases from V and 7 from J; bases not matched to a gene: 5. Germline CDR1 is SGHRS and CDR2 is YFSETQ.

The V gene is TRBV4-1, the J gene TRBJ1-1, with D hard to call. The CDR3 covers 16 residues. V lost 0 bases and J lost 1, with 12 bases in between. Germline assignment: CDR1 MGHRA and CDR2 YSYEKL. The chain's CDR3 is CASSQERRGKNTEAFF. CDR3 sequence (DNA): TGCGCCAGCAGCCAAGAGCGGAGAGGGAAGAACACTGAAGCTTTCTTT.

The sample holds a few counts of this clone. The chain joins TRBV7-9 to TRBJ2-6, with D tentatively TRBD1 (6 bases). In germline, CDR1 is SEHNR, CDR2 FQNEAQ (reference sequence). V lost 1 base, J lost 2 bases, and 6 bases lay in between. This CDR3 is built from 15 residues. CDR3 nucleotide sequence: TGTGCCAGCAGCTTAGGACAGGCTGGGGCCAACGTCCTGACTTTC. Translated: CASSLGQAGANVLTF.

This chain connects TRBV5-1 to TRBJ1-2; 7 nucleotides align to TRBD1. This CDR3 has 17 amino acids. Germline V lookup: CDR1 SGHRS, CDR2 YFSETQ. V shed 0 bases and J 0 bases; nucleotides not matched to a gene: 8. Here the CDR3 reads CASSLGPQQGTNYGYTF. For the CDR3, the DNA is TGCGCCAGCAGCTTGGGCCCTCAACAGGGGACTAACTATGGCTACACCTTC.

V is TRBV11-2 and J is TRBJ2-7; D may be TRBD1 (6 bases). Germline V gene data show CDR1 as SGHAT and CDR2 as FQNNGV. Between the trimmed V and J ends, which lost 5 bases and 3 bases, there was a span of 14 bases. The CDR3 is 14 residues long. The CDR3 nucleotides read TGTGCCAGCAGCGTACAGGGTATCGACTACGAGCAGTACTTC. As protein: CASSVQGIDYEQYF.

This clone occurred a few times. The V gene is TRBV27, the J gene TRBJ2-4; possible D gene TRBD1, 7 bases. CDR1 MNHEY and CDR2 SMNVEV come from the germline V gene (reference sequence). V was clipped by 7 bases and J by 8 bases, with 21 bases between them. This CDR3 is built from 15 residues. This CDR3 reads CASKNTGQAGYIQYF. CDR3 in DNA: TGTGCCAGCAAAAACACCGGACAGGCGGGATACATTCAGTACTTC.

The chain joins TRBV4-1 to TRBJ1-4; the D gene is possibly TRBD1 (6 bases). This CDR3 is built from 17 residues. CDR1 MGHRA and CDR2 YSYEKL come from the germline V gene. The V gene lost 1 base and the J gene lost 0 bases, with 12 bases spanning the gap. The CDR3 loop is CASSQGRQAATNEKLFF. DNA for the CDR3: TGCGCCAGCAGCCAAGGAAGACAGGCCGCAACTAATGAAAAACTGTTTTTT.

This clone was picked up one time. The chain uses TRBV30 and TRBJ2-7, with 14 nucleotides matching TRBD2. The CDR3 consists of 17 residues. V shed 8 bases and J 2 bases; nucleotides not matched to a gene: 14. Germline V gene lookup returns CDR1 GTSNPN and CDR2 SVGIG (reference sequence). In DNA form, the CDR3 reads TGTGCCGGAACCACGGGACTAGCGGGAGCCGGTGCCTACGAGCAGTACTTC. It is translated as CAGTTGLAGAGAYEQYF.

The sample holds a few counts of this clone. The CDR3 protein is CASSLGRTAQETQYF. CDR3 bases: TGTGCCAGCAGCTTAGGGCGGACAGCCCAAGAGACCCAGTACTTC. V and J are TRBV7-2 and TRBJ2-5; a possible D gene is TRBD1 (6 bases). CDR3 length equals 15 residues. V was pared by 1 base and J by 1 base, with 10 bases between. CDR1 and CDR2 from the germline V gene are SGHTA and FQGNSA.

V and J are TRBV29-1 and TRBJ1-1; a weak D match, TRBD1 (6 bases). CDR1 SQVTM and CDR2 ANQGSEA come from the germline V gene. CDR3 length: 13 residues. The V end was cut by 5 bases, the J end by 3 bases, with 13 bases between. The DNA of the CDR3 is TGCAGCGTTAACAGGGAGGTGGACACTGAAGCTTTCTTT. Its protein product is CSVNREVDTEAFF. Filled out from reference TRBV29-1 and TRBJ1-1, the complete variable domain reads SAVISQKPSRDICQRGTSLTIQCQVDSQVTMMFWYRQQPGQSLTLIATANQGSEATYESGFVIDKFPISRPNLTFSTLTVSNMSPEDSSIYLCSVNREVDTEAFFGQGTRLTVV.

This clone was detected only a few times. This chain links TRBV18 with TRBJ2-1; tentative D call: TRBD2 (6 bases). This CDR3 region has 16 residues. V was clipped by 2 bases and J by 0 bases, with 11 bases between them. Germline-derived CDR1 and CDR2 are KGHSH and LQKENI. The CDR3 region is CASSPREAYSYNEQFF. DNA of the CDR3: TGTGCCAGCTCACCAAGGGAGGCCTACTCCTACAATGAGCAGTTCTTC.

The chain is built from TRBV9 and TRBJ1-6; D is ambiguous. This CDR3 has 13 amino acids. CDR1 SGDLS and CDR2 YYNGEE come from the germline V gene. Trimming cost V 2 bases and J 9 bases, with 9 bases left between them. CDR3 DNA sequence: TGTGCCAGCAGCGTCGGGTACGGTTCACCCCTCCACTTT. It is translated as CASSVGYGSPLHF. The full variable domain, with the rest looked up from reference TRBV9 and TRBJ1-6, is DSGVTQTPKHLITATGQRVTLRCSPRSGDLSVYWYQQSLDQGLQFLIQYYNGEERAKGNILERFSAQQFPDLHSELNLSSLELGDSALYFCASSVGYGSPLHFGNGTRLTVT.

This chain joins TRBV7-9 and TRBJ2-7; D gene uncertain. The CDR3 contains 13 residues. The germline V gene encodes CDR1 SEHNR and CDR2 FQNEAQ (reference sequence). V was shortened by 0 bases and J by 3 bases, with 6 bases between the two germline ends. CDR3 residues: CASSLAHIYEQYF. The CDR3 region has the DNA TGTGCCAGCAGCTTAGCGCATATCTACGAGCAGTACTTC.

This clone occurred a few times. CDR3 region: CSATTGLAGVSSYNEQFF. The CDR3 DNA follows: TGCAGCGCTACCACGGGACTAGCGGGAGTTAGCTCCTACAATGAGCAGTTCTTC. The J gene is TRBJ2-1, the V gene TRBV29-1; 14 nucleotides match TRBD2. The V and J ends lost 7 bases and 0 bases, in that order; junction bases with no gene match: 11. Germline V gene sequence: CDR1 SQVTM, CDR2 ANQGSEA. The CDR3 extends over 18 amino acids.

The chain combines TRBV6-5 with TRBJ1-2, with D tentatively TRBD1 (5 bases). V was clipped by 7 bases and J by 9 bases, with 18 bases between them. The germline gives CDR1 MNHEY, CDR2 SVGAGI. This CDR3 is 13 amino acids long. The CDR3: CASTYREGQSYTF. The CDR3 coding sequence is TGTGCCAGCACCTACCGGGAAGGACAAAGCTACACCTTC.

This rearrangement joins TRBV30 to TRBJ1-2, with D uncertain. CDR3 length: 13 residues. Germline lookup yields CDR1 GTSNPN and CDR2 SVGIG (reference sequence). V lost 2 bases and J 7 bases, leaving 14 bases between the germline ends. CDR3 residues: CAWSLGMVGGYTF. DNA for the CDR3: TGTGCCTGGAGTTTAGGGATGGTGGGTGGCTACACCTTC. Full variable domain (outside the CDR3, taken from reference TRBV30 and TRBJ1-2): SQTIHQWPATLVQPVGSPLSLECTVEGTSNPNLYWYRQAAGRGLQLLFYSVGIGQISSEVPQNLSASRPQDRQFILSSKKLLLSDSGFYLCAWSLGMVGGYTFGSGTRLTVV.

The chain couples TRBV30 to TRBJ2-1; D call uncertain. Germline CDR1 and CDR2: GTSNPN and SVGIG (reference sequence). Deletions cut 0 bases from V and 7 bases from J, with 4 bases between. This CDR3 contains 11 residues. The DNA of the CDR3 is TGTGCCTGGAGTGTTTGGAATGAGCAGTTCTTC. Translated: CAWSVWNEQFF.

V is TRBV29-1 and J is TRBJ2-7; D not resolved. The CDR3 loop spans 13 amino acids. Germline V gene lookup returns CDR1 SQVTM and CDR2 ANQGSEA. V was shortened by 6 bases and J by 2 bases, with 14 bases between the two germline ends. CDR3 residues: CSVNDESPYEQYF. CDR3 DNA: TGCAGCGTCAATGATGAATCCCCCTACGAGCAGTACTTC.

Only a few counts were recorded for this clone. V is TRBV28 and J is TRBJ2-5; weak D call: TRBD2 (5 bases). The V gene lost 5 bases and the J gene lost 1 base, with 11 bases spanning the gap. The CDR3 has 14 amino acids. The V gene's germline CDR1 is MDHEN and CDR2 SYDVKM. For the CDR3, the DNA is TGTGCCAGCAGTGCCGAGGAGGTCCAAGAGACCCAGTACTTC. This translates into CASSAEEVQETQYF.